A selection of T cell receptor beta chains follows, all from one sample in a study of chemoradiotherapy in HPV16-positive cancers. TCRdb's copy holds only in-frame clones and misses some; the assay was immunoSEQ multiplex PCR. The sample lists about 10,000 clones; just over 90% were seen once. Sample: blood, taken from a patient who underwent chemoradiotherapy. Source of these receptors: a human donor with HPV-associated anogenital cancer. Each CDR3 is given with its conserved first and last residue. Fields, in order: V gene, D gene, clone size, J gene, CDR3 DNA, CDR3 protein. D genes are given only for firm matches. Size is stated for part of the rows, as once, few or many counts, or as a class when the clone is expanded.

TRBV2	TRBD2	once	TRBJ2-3	TGTGCCAGCAGGTCCCTAGCGGGGAGGTCAGATACGCAGTATTTT	CASRSLAGRSDTQYF
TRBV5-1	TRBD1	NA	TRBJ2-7	TGCGCCAGCAGCTCGGCCGGGACAGTCTACGAGCAGTACTTC	CASSSAGTVYEQYF
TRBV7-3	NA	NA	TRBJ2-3	TGTGCCAGCAGCTCTTTCCACGGGGGGCCCACAGATACGCAGTATTTT	CASSSFHGGPTDTQYF
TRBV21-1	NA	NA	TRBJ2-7	TGTGCCAGCAGCGTCGTGGAACAAGGGGACAGGGCCCACGAGCAGTACTTC	CASSVVEQGDRAHEQYF
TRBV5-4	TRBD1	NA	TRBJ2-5	TGTGCCAGCAGCCCTGACAGGGGAGGAGGCAAAGAGACCCAGTACTTC	CASSPDRGGGKETQYF
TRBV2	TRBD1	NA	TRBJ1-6	TGTGCCACCGGACAGGGAAATAATTCGCCCCTCCACTTT	CATGQGNNSPLHF
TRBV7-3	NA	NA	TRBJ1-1	TGTGCCAGCAGCCAACAGGGACGGGGAACTGAAGCTTTCTTT	CASSQQGRGTEAFF
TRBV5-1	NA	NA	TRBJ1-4	TGCGCCAGCAGCTTGCTGGGGGGGATGGGAACTAATGAAAAACTGTTTTTT	CASSLLGGMGTNEKLFF
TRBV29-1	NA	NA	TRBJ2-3	TGCAGCGTTGCGAGGGAGAGGGGAGATACGCAGTATTTT	CSVARERGDTQYF
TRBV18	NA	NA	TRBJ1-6	TGTGCCAGCTCACCAGGGTCCAATAATTCACCCCTCCACTTT	CASSPGSNNSPLHF
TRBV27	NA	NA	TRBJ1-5	TGTGCCAGCATGAGGGGGTCAGGCAATCAGCCCCAGCATTTT	CASMRGSGNQPQHF
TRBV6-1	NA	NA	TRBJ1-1	TGTGCCAGCAGCTGGACAGATAAGGGGGTAGAAGCTTTCTTT	CASSWTDKGVEAFF